This passage covers 31 T cell receptor beta chains from one sample sequenced in a study of cytomegalovirus exposure and HLA in healthy donors. In the PCR, 60 Vbeta and 13 Jbeta primers were used. Data came from immunoSEQ multiplex PCR; TCRdb stores just in-frame clones and leaves some out. Among around 220,000 clones listed, roughly 84% were seen once. Material for sequencing was PBMCs. The receptors originated from a girl aged 10 to 17 in good health and CMV-seronegative.

This clone is a singleton in its sample. This chain joins TRBV27 and TRBJ2-1; maybe TRBD2 (6 bases). CDR3 length: 14 residues. The V gene lost 6 bases and the J gene lost 3 bases, with 12 bases spanning the gap. Per germline, CDR1 MNHEY and CDR2 SMNVEV (reference sequence). The CDR3 reads CASSPGLGYNEQFF. In nucleotides, the CDR3 is TGTGCCAGCAGCCCGGGACTTGGCTACAATGAGCAGTTCTTC.

The rearrangement links TRBV11-2 to TRBJ2-7; possible D gene TRBD1, 6 bases. The length of the CDR3 is 13 residues. Germline V CDR1 and CDR2: SGHAT, FQNNGV. Trimming removed 5 bases at V and 5 bases at J, with 13 bases between. CDR3 DNA sequence: TGTGCCAGCAGCCCCCGAGGGGGAAACGAGCAGTACTTC. Translation: CASSPRGGNEQYF. Variable domain in full (rest from reference TRBV11-2 and TRBJ2-7): EAGVAQSPRYKIIEKRQSVAFWCNPISGHATLYWYQQILGQGPKLLIQFQNNGVVDDSQLPKDRFSAERLKGVDSTLKIQPAKLEDSAVYLCASSPRGGNEQYFGPGTRLTVT.

The chain joins TRBV10-2 to TRBJ1-1; weak D call: TRBD1 (6 bases). The CDR3 has 12 residues. Germline CDR1 WSHSY, CDR2 SAAADI. V was shortened by 6 bases and J by 5 bases, with 10 bases between the two germline ends. This chain's CDR3 is CASRQQGTEAFF. The CDR3 bases are TGCGCCAGCAGGCAACAGGGTACTGAAGCTTTCTTT.

The chain has TRBV5-6 and TRBJ1-5; no clear D gene. V shed 4 bases and J shed 3 bases, with 20 bases lying between them. The germline gives CDR1 SGHDT, CDR2 YYEEEE. CDR3 length: 17 residues. CDR3: CASSPILLDGLNQPQHF. As DNA, the CDR3 is TGTGCCAGCAGCCCAATACTCTTGGACGGACTCAATCAGCCCCAGCATTTT.

About this clone: Other nucleotide sequences in the sample specify the same CDR3. V usage is TRBV6-1 and J usage is TRBJ1-1; no definite D call. CDR1 and CDR2 from the germline V gene are MNHNS and SASEGT. Trimming pared 3 bases from V and 1 base from J, leaving 6 bases between. This CDR3 comprises 13 residues. CDR3 in amino acids: CASSEAENTEAFF. The CDR3 nucleotides read TGTGCCAGCAGTGAGGCCGAGAACACTGAAGCTTTCTTT.

The chain links TRBV10-3 to TRBJ2-7; 10 bases map to TRBD1. Looked up from germline, CDR1 is ENHRY and CDR2 is SYGVKD. V dropped 2 bases and J dropped 4; count of bases not matched to a gene: 8. The CDR3 sequence is 16 residues long. The CDR3 DNA is TGTGCCATCAGTGAGGACAGGGGGCGATTAACATACGAGCAGTACTTC. Translating gives CAISEDRGRLTYEQYF.

This chain connects TRBV10-2 to TRBJ1-2, with D uncertain. CDR3 length: 13 amino acids. Germline V gene sequence: CDR1 WSHSY, CDR2 SAAADI. Trimming left V 2 bases short and J 7 bases short, with 11 bases between. The CDR3 protein is CASSEVEGGGYTF. The CDR3 DNA is TGCGCCAGCAGTGAGGTGGAAGGAGGTGGCTACACCTTC.

Comments on this clone: Other DNA sequences of this sample code for an identical CDR3. This chain links TRBV5-1 with TRBJ1-6; a possible D gene is TRBD1 (5 bases). The CDR3 is 15 amino acids. The V end was cut by 4 bases, the J end by 5 bases, with 13 bases between. Germline assignment: CDR1 SGHRS and CDR2 YFSETQ. The CDR3 reads CASSLDNTNNSPLHF. For the CDR3, the DNA is TGCGCCAGCAGCCTGGACAACACTAATAATTCACCCCTCCACTTT.

The chain employs TRBV5-5 and TRBJ2-5; D not certain. Germline V lookup: CDR1 SGHKS, CDR2 YYEKEE (reference sequence). V shed 1 base and J shed 5 bases, with 6 bases lying between them. CDR3 length: 12 residues. CDR3 region: CASSLISETQYF. Written as DNA, the CDR3 is TGTGCCAGCAGCTTGATTTCGGAGACCCAGTACTTC.

The chain has TRBV5-1 and TRBJ2-2; D perhaps matches TRBD1 (6 bases). Germline loops: CDR1 SGHRS, CDR2 YFSETQ. The V end was cut by 4 bases, the J end by 0 bases, with 16 bases between. The CDR3 consists of 17 residues. CDR3: CASSPHPGHANTGELFF. The DNA of the CDR3 is TGCGCCAGCAGCCCCCACCCGGGACACGCGAACACCGGGGAGCTGTTTTTT.

The chain combines TRBV7-3 with TRBJ2-3; 7 bases line up with TRBD2. The CDR3 contains 17 residues. In germline, CDR1 is SGHTA, CDR2 FQGTGA. V lost 1 base, J lost 1 base, and 8 bases stayed unmatched. Here the CDR3 reads CASSLSGTGGGTDTQYF. The DNA for the CDR3 is TGTGCCAGCAGCTTAAGCGGAACGGGAGGCGGCACAGATACGCAGTATTTT.

The genes are TRBV7-2 and TRBJ1-1; TRBD1 matches at 9 bases. This CDR3 contains 15 residues. CDR1 is SGHTA, CDR2 FQGNSA, per germline. Germline trimming cut 2 bases from V and 4 bases from J; bases unmatched to any gene: 5. In DNA form, the CDR3 reads TGTGCCAGCAGCTTAACAGGGGGCGCGGGCACTGAAGCTTTCTTT. It is translated as CASSLTGGAGTEAFF.

The rearrangement links TRBV6-1 to TRBJ1-3; D not resolved. Between the trimmed V and J ends, which lost 1 base and 0 bases, there was a span of 16 bases. Germline assignment: CDR1 MNHNS and CDR2 SASEGT. The CDR3 contains 18 residues. The CDR3 sequence: CASSEGGRTFVSGNTIYF. The DNA for the CDR3 is TGTGCCAGCAGTGAAGGAGGGCGAACCTTTGTCTCTGGAAACACCATATATTTT.

The chain is built from TRBV28 and TRBJ1-5; tentative D call: TRBD1 (6 bases). The CDR3 runs 13 residues. CDR1 is MDHEN, CDR2 SYDVKM, per germline. Trimming took off 4 bases at V and 4 bases at J, with 8 bases between the two ends. The CDR3 nucleotides read TGTGCCAGCAGTTACAGGGCTAATCAGCCCCAGCATTTT. Protein product: CASSYRANQPQHF. The full variable domain, with the rest looked up from reference TRBV28 and TRBJ1-5, is DVKVTQSSRYLVKRTGEKVFLECVQDMDHENMFWYRQDPGLGLRLIYFSYDVKMKEKGDIPEGYSVSREKKERFSLILESASTNQTSMYLCASSYRANQPQHFGDGTRLSIL.

V and J are TRBV19 and TRBJ1-2, with TRBD1 matching over 12 bases. The CDR3 runs 17 residues. Germline CDR1 reads LNHDA; CDR2 reads SQIVND (reference sequence). V dropped 6 bases and J dropped 6; count of bases not matched to a gene: 14. The CDR3: CASRPSRDRGREDGYTF. The CDR3 bases are TGTGCCAGTAGGCCCTCGAGGGACAGGGGGCGCGAGGATGGCTACACCTTC.

V is TRBV29-1 and J is TRBJ2-7; 9 nucleotides line up with TRBD1. Germline V gene sequence: CDR1 SQVTM, CDR2 ANQGSEA. The CDR3 loop spans 13 amino acids. Germline trimming cut 4 bases from V and 6 bases from J; bases unmatched to any gene: 7. The CDR3 loop reads CSVAGQGRAEQYF. DNA for the CDR3: TGCAGCGTTGCGGGACAGGGAAGAGCCGAGCAGTACTTC.

The chain links TRBV6-5 to TRBJ1-1; 7 bases map to TRBD1. This CDR3 has 15 residues. The germline V gene encodes CDR1 MNHEY and CDR2 SVGAGI. The V segment lost 2 bases and the J segment 0 bases; nucleotides outside the gene matches: 3. The CDR3 DNA is TGTGCCAGCAGTTACCGGGACAGCCTGAACACTGAAGCTTTCTTT. Amino acid sequence: CASSYRDSLNTEAFF.

V usage is TRBV29-1 and J usage is TRBJ1-1, with 7 nucleotides matching TRBD1. Germline V gene lookup returns CDR1 SQVTM and CDR2 ANQGSEA. The CDR3 covers 13 residues. The V and J ends lost 7 bases and 0 bases, in that order; junction bases with no gene match: 5. DNA for the CDR3: TGCAGCGGGATACAGGGGATGAACACTGAAGCTTTCTTT. This gives the protein CSGIQGMNTEAFF.

This chain links TRBV5-6 with TRBJ2-1, with 12 positions matching TRBD2. V lost 0 bases, J lost 7 bases, and 11 bases stayed unmatched. Germline values: CDR1 SGHDT, CDR2 YYEEEE. CDR3 length: 18 amino acids. The CDR3 region is CASSLARLTSGGPNEQFF. The CDR3 DNA reads as TGTGCCAGCAGCTTGGCTCGCCTTACTAGCGGGGGGCCTAATGAGCAGTTCTTC.

The genes are TRBV28 and TRBJ1-5; possibly TRBD1 for D (5 bases). Per germline, CDR1 MDHEN and CDR2 SYDVKM. Trimming took off 5 bases at V and 7 bases at J, with 12 bases between the two ends. CDR3 length: 13 residues. Here the CDR3 reads CASSGIRVQPQHF. As DNA, the CDR3 is TGTGCCAGCAGTGGGATCAGGGTACAGCCCCAGCATTTT.

The chain recombines TRBV5-1 with TRBJ1-1; no reliable D call. There are 15 residues in the CDR3. Germline V gene lookup returns CDR1 SGHRS and CDR2 YFSETQ. V lost 4 bases to trimming and J lost 1 base, with 14 bases between them. CDR3 amino acids: CASSETTTANTEAFF. CDR3 nucleotide sequence: TGCGCCAGCAGCGAAACCACCACAGCGAACACTGAAGCTTTCTTT.

The chain combines TRBV5-1 with TRBJ2-3; TRBD2 aligns across 11 bases. V was clipped by 0 bases and J by 11 bases; unmatched bases: 11. Germline assignment: CDR1 SGHRS and CDR2 YFSETQ. The CDR3 consists of 16 residues. Here the CDR3 reads CASSLVAGGPSREQYF. CDR3 DNA: TGCGCCAGCAGCTTGGTAGCGGGGGGGCCTTCCCGGGAGCAGTATTTT.

This chain links TRBV29-1 with TRBJ1-2, with 8 bases aligning to TRBD1. This CDR3 has 13 residues. In germline, CDR1 is SQVTM, CDR2 ANQGSEA. V trimming: 6 bases; J trimming: 7 bases; junction bases outside the gene matches: 10. The CDR3 spells CSVWTGKLAGYTF. The CDR3 region has the DNA TGCAGCGTCTGGACAGGGAAGTTAGCTGGCTACACCTTC.

The chain uses TRBV28 and TRBJ1-2; 7 bases are a match to TRBD1. There are 15 residues in the CDR3. CDR1 is MDHEN, CDR2 SYDVKM, per germline. V was clipped by 7 bases and J by 3 bases; unmatched bases: 11. DNA for the CDR3: TGTGCCAGCACCCCAGGAGGGGGCGCGGACTATGGCTACACCTTC. Its protein product is CASTPGGGADYGYTF.

In this sample, this clone turned up a few times. The genes are TRBV30 and TRBJ1-5, with TRBD1 matching 8 bases. J lost 6 bases, V lost 3 bases, and 4 bases had no gene match. CDR3 length: 13 amino acids. Germline CDR1 is GTSNPN and CDR2 is SVGIG (reference sequence). Written as DNA, the CDR3 is TGTGCCTGGAGGGCAGGGGGCACTCAGCCCCAGCATTTT. Amino acid sequence: CAWRAGGTQPQHF.

This clone is a singleton in its sample. The V call is TRBV29-1, the J call TRBJ1-4; D is unresolved. The CDR3 is made up of 13 amino acids. Germline V gene data show CDR1 as SQVTM and CDR2 as ANQGSEA. The V and J ends lost 5 bases and 8 bases respectively, with 15 bases between them. CDR3 nucleotide sequence: TGCAGCGTTCTAGGAATGGGAGGGGAAAAACTGTTTTTT. Translating gives CSVLGMGGEKLFF.

The rearrangement joins TRBV28 to TRBJ1-1; no clear D. Trimming cost V 6 bases and J 3 bases, with 8 bases left between them. Germline CDR1 and CDR2: MDHEN and SYDVKM. CDR3 size: 12 residues. This CDR3 reads CASRRLYTEAFF. The CDR3 DNA sequence: TGTGCCAGCAGGCGCCTGTACACTGAAGCTTTCTTT.

This chain uses TRBV4-1 with TRBJ1-2; maybe TRBD1 (6 bases). Per germline, CDR1 MGHRA and CDR2 YSYEKL. The CDR3 contains 18 residues. Trimming removed 2 bases at V and 3 bases at J, with 22 bases between. CDR3 sequence (DNA): TGCGCCAGCAGCCAAACCACCGATACAGGGTTACGAGACTATGGCTACACCTTC. Encoded protein: CASSQTTDTGLRDYGYTF.

In nucleotides, the CDR3 is TGTGCCAGCAGTTACTCGCTAACGGGTAGCACAGATACGCAGTATTTT. Translated: CASSYSLTGSTDTQYF. This sequence joins TRBV6-5 and TRBJ2-3; D unclear. With 0 bases removed from V and 0 bases from J, the gap between germline ends came to 10 bases. The CDR3 extends over 16 amino acids. Germline values: CDR1 MNHEY, CDR2 SVGAGI.

The V and J genes are TRBV2 and TRBJ1-6, with TRBD1 as a possible D gene (6 bases). Looked up from germline, CDR1 is SNHLY and CDR2 is FYNNEI. Deletions cut 3 bases from V and 10 bases from J, with 19 bases between. The CDR3 runs 16 residues. This CDR3 is CASSEGQGGGQSPLHF. CDR3 sequence (DNA): TGTGCCAGCAGTGAGGGGCAGGGAGGGGGACAATCACCCCTCCACTTT.

The V and J genes are TRBV10-3 and TRBJ1-5, with 7 nucleotides matching TRBD1. Germline V gene sequence: CDR1 ENHRY, CDR2 SYGVKD. The junction had 5 bases not matched to a gene; V was cut back by 7 bases and J by 5 bases. This CDR3 contains 13 residues. The DNA for the CDR3 is TGTGCCATCAAACAGGGGATTTATCAGCCCCAGCATTTT. Translated, it gives CAIKQGIYQPQHF.